This T cell receptor beta chain appears in the sequencing data of a study of blood T cell repertoires in COVID-19 (dated by TCRdb to 2020 to 2021). Looking at the study overall: Collaborator samples came from the United States, Italy and Spain and covered acute and convalescent phases of COVID-19. The prospective study material was composed of cDNA or gDNA derived from T cells, B-cell-depleted T cells, or PBMCs. The dataset comprised deeply sampled blood TCRbeta repertoires from subjects exposed to, actively infected with, or recovered from COVID-19. The repertoires were released in a freely available public database intended as a resource for research on the immune response to SARS-CoV-2. Samples came from the ongoing ImmuneRACE study (first 160 participants) plus 1,254 subjects from 6 global collaborators. Nearly every sample came with metadata listing a de-identified subject ID, COVID-19 status, age in years and sex. Where HLA class I and class II types were available, the types were taken from metadata supplied by the sample provider, not from assay-based typing. Findings and caveats that apply to the study as a whole: How much clinical and demographic metadata was included differed by source and by participant, and the metadata was provided uncurated.

According to the germline V gene, CDR1 reads LGHNA and CDR2 reads YSLEER. Trimming leaves V shorter by 3 bases and J shorter by 2 bases, with the junction holding 3 bases beyond the gene matches. The CDR3 has 15 amino acids, counting the end cysteine and phenylalanine. Kept here is only the CDR3 DNA, which spans 45 bases and is read in frame from base 1. This clone showed up just a few times. Its antigen is not yet known. Base qualities were left out, and no much larger clone turns up one base away. The immunoSEQ Assay, a bias-controlled multiplex PCR, was used to amplify TCRbeta CDR3 regions from genomic DNA. The authors processed their data as follows. Nucleated cell counts per sample were estimated from amplification of reference gene primers within the assay. Sequence reads were collapsed and filtered to measure the absolute abundance of every unique TCRbeta CDR3 rearrangement. For each sample, productive Simpson clonality was calculated as the square root of Simpson's diversity index across productive rearrangements. The immuneACCESS repertoire file appears here via TCRdb, limited to in-frame rearrangements. These files lack a portion of the clones; in checked studies, under half of the deficit traces to unresolved V genes, and the cause of the others is not known. The V and J calls and clone size are taken from that table; D and trimming were inferred from the DNA. Here the sample has approximately 160,000 clones; 84% occur a single time. Of the sample, 11% to 15% is held by the ten largest clones.

Whole blood was collected in K2EDTA tubes by collaborating institutions according to the institutions' own protocols. For TCRbeta analysis, collaborator samples were shipped as frozen whole blood, as isolated PBMCs, or as DNA extracted from either sample type. Recombination linked TRBV4-3 to TRBJ1-4; 7 bases in the junction line up with TRBD1. This receptor was taken from a man aged 18 to 29 with active or convalescent COVID-19. Sequencing was performed on peripheral blood. The DNA sequence is TGCGCCAGCAGCCAGGAGGGGGCGACTAATGAAAAACTGTTTTTT. Translated, this gives CASSQEGATNEKLFF.